This is a list of T cell receptor beta chains from one sample in a study of T cells after yellow fever vaccination. Each CDR3 protein gets one entry after TCRdb re-called the 5' RACE reads with MiXCR. The sample includes a few hundred thousand distinct CDR3 sequences, around 13% of them seen just once. The material sequenced was CD4+ T cells sorted from PBMCs, taken 15 days after the yellow fever booster vaccination. The source is a man between 18 and 29 years old who received the YFV17D yellow fever vaccine. Each CDR3 is given with its conserved first and last residue. Each record gives: V gene, D gene, clone size, J gene, CDR3 protein, CDR3 DNA. D genes are given only for firm matches. The size field is filled for only some rows; it gives once, few, many or a size class.

v_gene: TRBV12-3/TRBV12-4
d_gene: .
abundance: few
j_gene: TRBJ1-5
CDR3aa: CASSLDGGGPGSGQPQHF
CDR3nt: TGTGCCAGCAGTTTAGATGGCGGGGGGCCGGGATCGGGTCAGCCCCAGCATTTT

v_gene: TRBV4-2
d_gene: .
abundance: .
j_gene: TRBJ1-2
CDR3aa: CASSQEGAGRGGYGYTF
CDR3nt: TGTGCCAGCAGCCAAGAGGGGGCAGGGCGAGGAGGCTATGGCTACACCTTC

v_gene: TRBV6-2/TRBV6-3
d_gene: TRBD2
abundance: .
j_gene: TRBJ2-1
CDR3aa: CASSWKPGTSLLVQFF
CDR3nt: TGTGCCAGCAGTTGGAAACCCGGGACTAGCCTTTTGGTGCAGTTCTTC

v_gene: TRBV19
d_gene: TRBD1
abundance: .
j_gene: TRBJ2-2
CDR3aa: CASSGQGPRELFF
CDR3nt: TGTGCCAGTAGTGGACAGGGTCCCCGGGAGCTGTTTTTT

v_gene: TRBV28
d_gene: .
abundance: .
j_gene: TRBJ2-1
CDR3aa: CASSLIGAYNEQFF
CDR3nt: TGTGCCAGCAGTCTCATAGGAGCCTACAATGAGCAGTTCTTC

v_gene: TRBV5-1
d_gene: TRBD2
abundance: .
j_gene: TRBJ2-5
CDR3aa: CASSPSGGPIQETQYF
CDR3nt: TGCGCCAGCAGCCCTAGCGGGGGGCCGATCCAAGAGACCCAGTACTTC

v_gene: TRBV4-1
d_gene: TRBD1
abundance: few
j_gene: TRBJ1-5
CDR3aa: CASTLDRVDNQPQHF
CDR3nt: TGCGCCAGCACCCTGGACAGGGTTGACAATCAGCCCCAGCATTTT

v_gene: TRBV12-3/TRBV12-4
d_gene: .
abundance: few
j_gene: TRBJ1-5
CDR3aa: CASSPHEAQPQHF
CDR3nt: TGTGCCAGCAGCCCCCACGAGGCTCAGCCCCAGCATTTT

v_gene: TRBV20-1
d_gene: .
abundance: few
j_gene: TRBJ2-5
CDR3aa: CSASGSGATQYF
CDR3nt: TGCAGTGCTAGTGGTTCCGGGGCGACCCAGTACTTC

v_gene: TRBV7-2
d_gene: .
abundance: many
j_gene: TRBJ2-3
CDR3aa: CASVGGTADTQYF
CDR3nt: TGTGCCAGCGTTGGGGGAACAGCAGATACGCAGTATTTT

v_gene: TRBV5-1
d_gene: .
abundance: few
j_gene: TRBJ2-5
CDR3aa: CASSRGQLKETQYF
CDR3nt: TGCGCCAGCAGCCGTGGACAGCTCAAGGAGACCCAGTACTTC

v_gene: TRBV18
d_gene: .
abundance: few
j_gene: TRBJ1-1
CDR3aa: CASSPTGPPDTEAFF
CDR3nt: TGTGCCAGCTCACCGACGGGACCGCCCGACACTGAAGCTTTCTTT

v_gene: TRBV7-9
d_gene: .
abundance: .
j_gene: TRBJ1-6
CDR3aa: CASSLVDGDSPLHF
CDR3nt: TGTGCCAGCAGCTTAGTAGATGGGGATTCACCCCTCCACTTT

v_gene: TRBV6-2/TRBV6-3
d_gene: .
abundance: .
j_gene: TRBJ2-1
CDR3aa: CASTSGHEQFF
CDR3nt: TGTGCCAGCACTTCAGGTCATGAGCAGTTCTTC

v_gene: TRBV29-1
d_gene: TRBD1
abundance: .
j_gene: TRBJ1-4
CDR3aa: CSVEGQGAGDEKLFF
CDR3nt: TGCAGCGTTGAAGGACAGGGGGCAGGGGATGAAAAACTGTTTTTT

v_gene: TRBV20-1
d_gene: .
abundance: few
j_gene: TRBJ1-4
CDR3aa: CSARVPGTDTEKLFF
CDR3nt: TGCAGTGCTAGGGTTCCCGGGACGGATACTGAAAAACTGTTTTTT

v_gene: TRBV5-1
d_gene: TRBD1
abundance: .
j_gene: TRBJ1-1
CDR3aa: CASRQGETLNTEAFF
CDR3nt: TGCGCCAGCAGACAGGGGGAGACTCTGAACACTGAAGCTTTCTTT

v_gene: TRBV7-9
d_gene: TRBD2
abundance: .
j_gene: TRBJ2-1
CDR3aa: CASRGTSGGYNEQFF
CDR3nt: TGTGCCAGCAGAGGGACTAGCGGGGGGTACAATGAGCAGTTCTTC

v_gene: TRBV20-1
d_gene: .
abundance: .
j_gene: TRBJ2-2
CDR3aa: CSAPLTGAWDTGELFF
CDR3nt: TGCAGTGCCCCGCTAACGGGGGCATGGGACACCGGGGAGCTGTTTTTT

v_gene: TRBV7-2
d_gene: .
abundance: .
j_gene: TRBJ2-1
CDR3aa: CASSPQGGRSYNEQFF
CDR3nt: TGTGCCAGCAGCCCCCAGGGCGGTAGGTCCTACAATGAGCAGTTCTTC

v_gene: TRBV5-6
d_gene: .
abundance: many
j_gene: TRBJ1-1
CDR3aa: CASRADRYTEAFF
CDR3nt: TGTGCCAGCAGAGCGGACCGGTACACTGAAGCTTTCTTT

v_gene: TRBV12-3/TRBV12-4
d_gene: .
abundance: once
j_gene: TRBJ2-6
CDR3aa: CASSLRRFSGANVLTF
CDR3nt: TGTGCCAGCAGTTTACGGCGGTTCTCTGGGGCCAACGTCCTGACTTTC

v_gene: TRBV11-2
d_gene: TRBD1
abundance: many
j_gene: TRBJ2-1
CDR3aa: CASSRQGGNNEQFF
CDR3nt: TGTGCCAGCAGCCGACAGGGGGGGAACAATGAGCAGTTCTTC

v_gene: TRBV11-3
d_gene: .
abundance: few
j_gene: TRBJ2-7
CDR3aa: CASSPERVGGEQYF
CDR3nt: TGTGCCAGCAGCCCGGAAAGGGTAGGAGGGGAGCAGTACTTC

v_gene: TRBV4-3
d_gene: .
abundance: .
j_gene: TRBJ2-2
CDR3aa: CASSHDRGSGELFF
CDR3nt: TGCGCCAGCAGCCATGACCGGGGTTCGGGGGAGCTGTTTTTT

v_gene: TRBV4-1
d_gene: TRBD2
abundance: few
j_gene: TRBJ2-1
CDR3aa: CASSQVRGGGLDEQFF
CDR3nt: TGCGCCAGCAGCCAGGTACGGGGGGGCGGTCTCGATGAGCAGTTCTTC

v_gene: TRBV20-1
d_gene: .
abundance: .
j_gene: TRBJ1-3
CDR3aa: CSARPRGGNTIYF
CDR3nt: TGCAGTGCTAGGCCCAGGGGCGGAAACACCATATATTTT

v_gene: TRBV5-1
d_gene: .
abundance: few
j_gene: TRBJ1-4
CDR3aa: CASSLAIRASEKLFF
CDR3nt: TGCGCCAGCAGCTTGGCCATCAGGGCTTCTGAAAAACTGTTTTTT

v_gene: TRBV7-9
d_gene: .
abundance: few
j_gene: TRBJ2-2
CDR3aa: CASSLKVSGELFF
CDR3nt: TGTGCCAGCAGTCTTAAGGTCTCCGGGGAGCTGTTTTTT

v_gene: TRBV20-1
d_gene: .
abundance: .
j_gene: TRBJ2-1
CDR3aa: CSASRDTNEQFF
CDR3nt: TGCAGTGCTAGCCGGGACACCAATGAGCAGTTCTTC

v_gene: TRBV7-3
d_gene: TRBD2
abundance: .
j_gene: TRBJ2-3
CDR3aa: CASSRYLAGGPDTQYF
CDR3nt: TGTGCCAGCAGCCGATACCTAGCGGGGGGTCCAGATACGCAGTATTTT

v_gene: TRBV5-5
d_gene: TRBD1
abundance: .
j_gene: TRBJ2-5
CDR3aa: CASSLGQFQETQYF
CDR3nt: TGTGCCAGCAGCCTGGGACAGTTCCAAGAGACCCAGTACTTC

v_gene: TRBV5-1
d_gene: TRBD1
abundance: few
j_gene: TRBJ1-1
CDR3aa: CASSSQGQDTEAFF
CDR3nt: TGCGCCAGCAGCTCACAGGGGCAAGACACTGAAGCTTTCTTT

v_gene: TRBV11-2
d_gene: .
abundance: .
j_gene: TRBJ1-5
CDR3aa: CASRGESNQPQHF
CDR3nt: TGTGCCAGCCGAGGAGAGTCTAATCAGCCCCAGCATTTT

v_gene: TRBV5-1
d_gene: TRBD1
abundance: .
j_gene: TRBJ2-2
CDR3aa: CASSRTGTGNTGELFF
CDR3nt: TGCGCCAGCAGCCGGACCGGGACAGGAAACACCGGGGAGCTGTTTTTT

v_gene: TRBV6-5
d_gene: TRBD1
abundance: few
j_gene: TRBJ1-3
CDR3aa: CASSYSIGHRGGNTIYF
CDR3nt: TGTGCCAGCAGTTACAGTATCGGCCACAGGGGGGGAAACACCATATATTTT

v_gene: TRBV7-2
d_gene: .
abundance: .
j_gene: TRBJ2-3
CDR3aa: CASTPPASGTDTQYF
CDR3nt: TGTGCCAGCACCCCCCCGGCTAGCGGCACAGATACGCAGTATTTT

v_gene: TRBV18
d_gene: TRBD1
abundance: many
j_gene: TRBJ2-7
CDR3aa: CASSPPADRDEQYF
CDR3nt: TGTGCCAGCTCACCACCTGCGGACAGGGACGAGCAGTACTTC

v_gene: TRBV5-1
d_gene: .
abundance: .
j_gene: TRBJ2-2
CDR3aa: CASSPQVGTGELFF
CDR3nt: TGCGCCAGCAGCCCCCAGGTGGGCACCGGGGAGCTGTTTTTT

v_gene: TRBV12-5
d_gene: TRBD1
abundance: few
j_gene: TRBJ1-5
CDR3aa: CASGQGQGNQPQHF
CDR3nt: TGTGCTAGTGGCCAAGGACAGGGGAATCAGCCCCAGCATTTT

v_gene: TRBV6-6
d_gene: .
abundance: few
j_gene: TRBJ2-5
CDR3aa: CASSWGRNQETQYF
CDR3nt: TGTGCCAGCAGTTGGGGACGGAATCAAGAGACCCAGTACTTC

v_gene: TRBV29-1
d_gene: TRBD1
abundance: few
j_gene: TRBJ1-3
CDR3aa: CSVAPTGAGNTIYF
CDR3nt: TGCAGCGTCGCCCCGACAGGGGCTGGAAACACCATATATTTT